These 3 T cell receptor beta chains came from one sample sequenced in a study of breast tumors, draining lymph nodes, adjacent tissues. Axillary draining lymph nodes of breast cancer patients supplied the node samples. One entry per CDR3 protein, called by TCRdb with MiXCR from the multiplex PCR reads. The sample has some 100,000 distinct CDR3 sequences, 20% to 25% seen once. The sequenced sample consisted of axillary lymph node tissue. The receptors derive from a female donor with breast cancer. Some clones in this sample may be carry-over from other donors' samples.

This clonotype has at least ten counts. The V call is TRBV7-9, the J call TRBJ1-4, with 7 bases fitting TRBD1. The CDR3 length is 14 residues. The V segment lost 6 bases and the J segment 8 bases; nucleotides outside the gene matches: 9. Germline V gene data show CDR1 as SEHNR and CDR2 as FQNEAQ (reference sequence). In nucleotides, the CDR3 is TGTGCCAGCAGGTCGACAGGGTTGCACGAAAAACTGTTTTTT. Its translation is CASRSTGLHEKLFF.

This clonotype has ten or more counts. This chain links TRBV15 with TRBJ2-3; D could derive from TRBD1 or TRBD2 (6 bases each). With 6 bases removed from V and 5 bases from J, the gap between germline ends came to 18 bases. Germline lookup yields CDR1 LNHNV and CDR2 YYDKDF (reference sequence). CDR3 length equals 15 residues. CDR3 sequence: CATRRGGVGRDTQYF. The CDR3 DNA follows: TGTGCCACCAGACGTGGGGGCGTCGGGAGAGATACGCAGTATTTT.

This clonotype has at least ten counts. The chain combines TRBV28 with TRBJ1-2; tentative D call: TRBD1 (6 bases). CDR3 length: 12 residues. Trimming removed 6 bases at V and 8 bases at J, with 13 bases between. Germline lookup yields CDR1 MDHEN and CDR2 SYDVKM. CDR3 DNA: TGTGCCAGCAGGGCGGGGGGGGGCGGCTACACCTTC. Amino acids: CASRAGGGGYTF.